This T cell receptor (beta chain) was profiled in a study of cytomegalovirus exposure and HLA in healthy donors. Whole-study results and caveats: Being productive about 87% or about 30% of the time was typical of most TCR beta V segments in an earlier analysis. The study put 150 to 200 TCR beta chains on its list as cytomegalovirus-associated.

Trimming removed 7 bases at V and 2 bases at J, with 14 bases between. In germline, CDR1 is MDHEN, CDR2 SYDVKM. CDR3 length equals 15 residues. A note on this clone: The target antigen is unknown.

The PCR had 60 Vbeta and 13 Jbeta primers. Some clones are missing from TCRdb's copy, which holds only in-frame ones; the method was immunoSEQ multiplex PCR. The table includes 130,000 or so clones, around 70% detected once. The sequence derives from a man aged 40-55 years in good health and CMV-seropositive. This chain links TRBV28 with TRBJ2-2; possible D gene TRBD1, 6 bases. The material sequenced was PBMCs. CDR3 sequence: CASTLGGPNTGELFF. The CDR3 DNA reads TGTGCCAGCACCCTTGGGGGCCCCAACACCGGGGAGCTGTTTTTT.